One and the same sample provided the 21 T cell receptor beta chains below, sequenced in a study of Graves' ophthalmopathy and Graves' hyperthyroidism. RNA transcripts served as template for amplifying TCR beta CDR3 sequences. The first round was an RT-PCR with HTBI primers, and the second round was a multiplex PCR. TCRdb passed the multiplex PCR reads through MiXCR, listing each CDR3 protein once. Of a few hundred thousand distinct CDR3 sequences in the sample, 39% were seen once. Source material: peripheral blood or thyroid tissue (not recorded which). These receptors were taken from an adult man with Graves' hyperthyroidism.

This clonotype has a count of ten or more. The genes are TRBV6-5 and TRBJ1-2; D is unclear. Deletions cut 5 bases from V and 3 bases from J, with 7 bases between. Germline values: CDR1 MNHEY, CDR2 SVGAGI. The CDR3 is 12 amino acids. The CDR3 loop is CASSGPYYGYTF. CDR3 nucleotide sequence: TGTGCCAGCAGTGGACCGTACTATGGCTACACCTTC.

The table lists this clonotype with many counts. CDR3 DNA sequence: TGTGCCAGCTCTCCAGGGGGTGGCTACACCTTC. Residues: CASSPGGGYTF. This sequence joins TRBV6-5 and TRBJ1-2; 7 nucleotides agree with TRBD1. In germline, CDR1 is MNHEY, CDR2 SVGAGI. V lost 8 bases to trimming and J lost 7 bases; unmatched junction nucleotides: 4. The CDR3 extends over 11 amino acids.

The J gene is TRBJ2-5, the V gene TRBV6-5; D gene unclear. Trimming pared 0 bases from V and 4 bases from J, leaving 6 bases between. The CDR3 covers 13 residues. Germline CDR1 and CDR2: MNHEY and SVGAGI. The CDR3 nucleotides read TGTGCCAGCAGTTACTCGAGTATAGAGACCCAGTACTTC. It yields the protein CASSYSSIETQYF.

As to this clonotype: One end of the junction is discordant with germline, which a read error may explain. This sequence joins TRBV29-1 and TRBJ2-7; perhaps TRBD2 as D (6 bases). Germline lookup yields CDR1 SQVTM and CDR2 ANQGSEA. CDR3 length: 11 amino acids. The CDR3 loop reads CSVGDSYERYF. The CDR3 DNA follows: TGCAGCGTTGGGGACTCCTACGAGCGGTACTTC.

This clonotype was picked up many times. The chain uses TRBV5-6 and TRBJ2-5; D tentatively reads TRBD1 or TRBD2 (5 bases each). Germline V CDR1 and CDR2: SGHDT, YYEEEE. Deletions cut 1 base from V and 2 bases from J, with 18 bases between. CDR3 size: 17 residues. The CDR3 sequence: CASSLLVGDPKQETQYF. In nucleotides, the CDR3 is TGTGCCAGCAGCTTGCTGGTTGGGGACCCCAAGCAAGAGACCCAGTACTTC.

The chain combines TRBV12-3 or TRBV12-4 with TRBJ1-6; weak D call: TRBD1 (6 bases). V shed 8 bases and J shed 9 bases, with 20 bases lying between them. The CDR3 sequence is 15 residues long. The CDR3 nucleotides read TGTGCCAGCCGCATCTCGGGGGGGCAGAGTTCACCCCTCCACTTT. Residues: CASRISGGQSSPLHF.

The gene calls are TRBV7-3 and TRBJ1-2; a weak D match, TRBD1 (6 bases). The CDR3 covers 13 residues. Trimming took off 5 bases at V and 12 bases at J, with 19 bases between the two ends. Germline CDR1 reads SGHTA; CDR2 reads FQGTGA. Here the CDR3 DNA reads TGTGCCAGCAGCCCCCAGGACAGCTCTGGAAACACCTTC. This translates into CASSPQDSSGNTF.

Ten or more counts support this clonotype. The rearrangement joins TRBV5-1 to TRBJ1-2; TRBD1 matches at 9 bases. Germline V gives CDR1 SGHRS, CDR2 YFSETQ. Unmatched junction bases numbered 12, after V lost 4 bases and J lost 2 bases. The CDR3 contains 17 residues. In nucleotides, the CDR3 is TGCGCCAGCAGCCCCAGCGGGACAGGGTCGTTGAACTATGGCTACACCTTC. Translated, it gives CASSPSGTGSLNYGYTF.

This clonotype was recorded at least ten times. The chain couples TRBV15 to TRBJ2-5; 9 nucleotides align to TRBD2. From germline, CDR1 is LNHNV and CDR2 YYDKDF (reference sequence). V shed 8 bases, J shed 4 bases, and the junction held 17 bases outside the gene matches. The CDR3 runs to 17 residues. The CDR3 spells CATGELSGSSSLETQYF. The CDR3 nucleotides are TGTGCCACCGGGGAACTTAGCGGGAGTTCGAGTCTAGAGACCCAGTACTTC.

Only a few counts were recorded for this clonotype. This chain uses TRBV28 with TRBJ1-1, with D possibly being TRBD1 (6 bases). This CDR3 is 19 amino acids long. Germline assignment: CDR1 MDHEN and CDR2 SYDVKM. Deletions cut 3 bases from V and 0 bases from J, with 23 bases between. The CDR3 sequence: CASSFVTGSLAGMNTEAFF. The CDR3 DNA follows: TGTGCCAGCAGTTTCGTGACAGGAAGCCTAGCTGGCATGAACACTGAAGCTTTCTTT.

Note on this clonotype: One end of the junction fails to match germline, which may point to a read error. The genes are TRBV6-1 and TRBJ1-1, with 7 bases identical to TRBD1. Germline loops: CDR1 MNHNS, CDR2 SASEGT. The CDR3 consists of 14 residues. The CDR3, as DNA: TGTGCCAGCTGCGCGACAGGGTTTTTGACTGAAGCTTCCTTT. Translating gives CASCATGFLTEASF.

This clonotype was recorded many times. The gene calls are TRBV20-1 and TRBJ2-7; possibly TRBD2 for D (6 bases). The CDR3 has 14 amino acids. The V gene lost 4 bases and the J gene lost 2 bases, with 15 bases spanning the gap. Germline V CDR1 and CDR2: DFQATT, SNEGSKA (reference sequence). In DNA, the CDR3 is TGCAGTGCTACCCCCTTAGCGGATCCCTACGAGCAGTACTTC. Protein: CSATPLADPYEQYF.

The CDR3 sequence is CASSLGLAGVTQETQYF. CDR3 sequence (DNA): TGTGCCAGCAGCTTAGGACTAGCGGGGGTGACTCAAGAGACCCAGTACTTC. The rearrangement uses TRBV7-9 and TRBJ2-5; 12 bases fit TRBD2. The CDR3 is 17 amino acids. The J segment lost 2 bases and the V segment lost 1 base, leaving 5 bases of the junction unmatched. CDR1 is SEHNR and CDR2 is FQNEAQ in the germline V gene (reference sequence).

This clonotype was seen many times. The V and J genes are TRBV29-1 and TRBJ2-2; D is undetermined. CDR3 length equals 11 residues. CDR1 is SQVTM, CDR2 ANQGSEA, per germline. V lost 7 bases and J lost 3, with 6 bases in between. In nucleotides, the CDR3 is TGCAGCGGAACGGACACCGGGGAGCTGTTTTTT. This gives the protein CSGTDTGELFF.

This clonotype was picked up one time. This chain joins TRBV10-3 and TRBJ2-6; D remains ambiguous. CDR1 is ENHRY and CDR2 is SYGVKD in the germline V gene. The length of the CDR3 is 14 residues. The V and J ends lost 2 bases and 4 bases respectively, with 6 bases between them. The DNA for the CDR3 is TGTGCCATCAGTGAGCAAGGAGGGGCCAACGTCCTGACTTTC. Protein product: CAISEQGGANVLTF.

Comment on this clonotype: This clone may be a read error of a much larger clone one base away. V gene TRBV5-1 combines with J gene TRBJ2-7; D is possibly TRBD1 or TRBD2 (5 bases each). The CDR3 contains 14 residues. The germline gives CDR1 SGHRS, CDR2 YFSETQ. CDR3 bases: TGCGCCAGCAACTTGGGGGTCCAGGGTTACGAGCAGTACTTC. Translated: CASNLGVQGYEQYF.

This clonotype appeared a few times. The chain links TRBV6-2 or TRBV6-3 to TRBJ1-5, with 8 positions matching TRBD1. CDR1 and CDR2 (germline): MNHEY, SVGEGT. This CDR3 is 14 amino acids long. Trimming cost V 5 bases and J 7 bases; bases outside gene matches: 7. CDR3 region: CASSQETGAQPQHF. The DNA of the CDR3 is TGTGCCAGCAGTCAAGAGACAGGGGCCCAGCCCCAGCATTTT.

This clonotype was seen ten or more times. The V and J genes are TRBV29-1 and TRBJ1-1; D call uncertain. The CDR3 covers 14 residues. CDR1 and CDR2 from the germline V gene are SQVTM and ANQGSEA. V lost 7 bases, J lost 3 bases, and 18 bases lay in between. The CDR3 protein is CSATRASGDTEAFF. The CDR3 DNA sequence: TGCAGCGCTACACGGGCCTCCGGGGACACTGAAGCTTTCTTT.

This clonotype has a count of ten or more. This chain joins TRBV29-1 and TRBJ1-1; a weak D match, TRBD1 (6 bases). V shed 3 bases and J shed 1 base, with 9 bases lying between them. The CDR3 runs to 13 residues. Germline CDR1 is SQVTM and CDR2 is ANQGSEA. CDR3 protein: CSVDGQQNTEAFF. The DNA for the CDR3 is TGCAGCGTTGATGGACAGCAGAACACTGAAGCTTTCTTT.

The chain uses TRBV29-1 and TRBJ1-2; D unresolved. The CDR3 is made up of 14 amino acids. In germline, CDR1 is SQVTM, CDR2 ANQGSEA. The V gene lost 8 bases and the J gene lost 2 bases, with 18 bases spanning the gap. The CDR3 region is CSSLERDPNYGYTF. The CDR3 DNA reads TGCAGCAGTTTAGAGAGGGATCCAAACTATGGCTACACCTTC.

This clonotype was counted at least ten times. Here the CDR3 DNA reads TGTGCCAGCAGATCCGGACAGGGGGGAAATTCACCCCTCCACTTT. Translation gives CASRSGQGGNSPLHF. V and J are TRBV7-6 and TRBJ1-6; TRBD1 agrees at 10 bases. The CDR3 runs 15 residues. Germline V lookup: CDR1 SGHVS, CDR2 FNYEAQ. V lost 6 bases to trimming and J lost 7 bases; unmatched junction nucleotides: 6.